This entry concerns a single T cell receptor beta chain. The antigen is undetermined. The authors ran a second PCR of about 7 to 11 cycles using a sample-barcoded 5' primer and a J-beta primer mix. Each cDNA molecule, via a template-switch adaptor with 12 random nucleotides, was tagged. Sequencing recovered at least 2.5 million CDR3-containing paired-end reads from each sample. TCRdb itself ran the 5' RACE reads through MiXCR, one entry per CDR3 protein. Seen here are over 550,000 distinct CDR3 sequences, roughly 30% observed once, and the top ten hold approximately 14%. The sample comes from a study of blood T cells in healthy people across ages. Findings and limits, study-wide: Significant beta diversity loss was already apparent by age about 42, declining roughly linearly.

Donors ranged from roughly 6 to 100 years old and were healthy Caucasians in Russia. Germline CDR1 is SGHTA and CDR2 is FQGNSA. Trimming removed 5 bases from V and 6 bases from J, with 19 bases in between. The CDR3 covers 15 residues. J is TRBJ1-2 and V is TRBV7-2; no definite D call. This clonotype originated in a woman at least 80 years old in good health. The specimen sequenced was blood. In nucleotides, the CDR3 is TGTGCCAGCAGCACAGACGGCGCGCACCGGAATGGCTACACCTTC. Protein sequence: CASSTDGAHRNGYTF.